Shown below are 32 T cell receptor beta chains from a single sample sequenced in a study of cytomegalovirus exposure and HLA in healthy donors. Sequenced by immunoSEQ multiplex PCR; TCRdb stores in-frame clones only, minus some. The data show 200,000 or so clones, about 89% seen once. Sequenced sample: PBMCs. Receptor source: a woman between 18 and 29 years old in good health and CMV-seronegative.

CDR3 sequence: CASGSGRAEYEQYF. CDR3 nucleotide sequence: TGTGCCAGCGGGAGCGGGAGGGCCGAGTACGAGCAGTACTTC. V and J are TRBV5-4 and TRBJ2-7; TRBD2 agrees at 10 bases. CDR3 length: 14 residues. From germline, CDR1 is SGHNT and CDR2 YYREEE (reference sequence). Germline trimming cut 7 bases from V and 4 bases from J; bases unmatched to any gene: 8. The variable domain in full, with the rest retrieved from reference TRBV5-4 and TRBJ2-7, is ETGVTQSPTHLIKTRGQQVTLRCSSQSGHNTVSWYQQALGQGPQFIFQYYREEENGRGNFPPRFSGLQFPNYSSELNVNALELDDSALYLCASGSGRAEYEQYFGPGTRLTVT.

V usage is TRBV6-5 and J usage is TRBJ2-3, with unresolved D. The CDR3 extends over 14 amino acids. V lost 2 bases to trimming and J lost 2 bases, with 8 bases between them. Germline lookup yields CDR1 MNHEY and CDR2 SVGAGI. CDR3 sequence: CASSYGRYTDTQYF. In DNA, the CDR3 is TGTGCCAGCAGTTACGGGCGCTACACAGATACGCAGTATTTT.

The chain carries TRBV14 and TRBJ1-2, with 8 positions matching TRBD1. With 2 bases clipped from V and 8 bases from J, the junction kept 10 bases outside the gene matches. There are 15 residues in the CDR3. Germline CDR1 is SGHDN and CDR2 is FVKESK. The CDR3 DNA follows: TGTGCCAGCAGCCAACTGGACAGGGATCCTCGGGGCTACACCTTC. As protein: CASSQLDRDPRGYTF.

DNA of the CDR3: TGTGCCTGGAGTGTAGGGCAGGGGGGAAACACTGAAGCTTTCTTT. Translation: CAWSVGQGGNTEAFF. This chain uses TRBV30 with TRBJ1-1; TRBD1 matches 7 bases. This CDR3 spans 15 amino acids. The germline V gene encodes CDR1 GTSNPN and CDR2 SVGIG (reference sequence). Germline trimming cut 0 bases from V and 2 bases from J; bases unmatched to any gene: 6.

The rearrangement joins TRBV30 to TRBJ1-3; a weak D match, TRBD1 (5 bases). The ends were cut back, 2 bases at V and 0 bases at J, with 11 bases in the middle. This CDR3 has 15 amino acids. CDR1 and CDR2 from the germline V gene are GTSNPN and SVGIG (reference sequence). The CDR3 spells CAWSTAGISGNTIYF. Written as DNA, the CDR3 is TGTGCCTGGAGTACAGCAGGGATCTCTGGAAACACCATATATTTT.

V and J are TRBV30 and TRBJ2-2; TRBD1 aligns across 8 bases. Unmatched junction bases numbered 2, after V lost 3 bases and J lost 2 bases. The germline gives CDR1 GTSNPN, CDR2 SVGIG (reference sequence). CDR3 size: 14 residues. CDR3 in DNA: TGTGCCTGGAGCGGACAGGGAAACACCGGGGAGCTGTTTTTT. Encoded protein: CAWSGQGNTGELFF. The variable domain in full, with the rest retrieved from reference TRBV30 and TRBJ2-2, is SQTIHQWPATLVQPVGSPLSLECTVEGTSNPNLYWYRQAAGRGLQLLFYSVGIGQISSEVPQNLSASRPQDRQFILSSKKLLLSDSGFYLCAWSGQGNTGELFFGEGSRLTVL.

V and J are TRBV7-3 and TRBJ2-4; 7 bases match TRBD1. The germline gives CDR1 SGHTA, CDR2 FQGTGA. Trimming took 6 bases from V and 14 from J; bases not matched to a gene: 10. The CDR3 covers 12 residues. The CDR3 is CASRNQGDNEYF. CDR3 in DNA: TGTGCCAGCAGGAATCAGGGGGATAATGAGTACTTC.

This clone was counted only a few times. This chain uses TRBV15 with TRBJ2-1, with 11 bases identical to TRBD2. Germline values: CDR1 LNHNV, CDR2 YYDKDF (reference sequence). This CDR3 comprises 14 residues. J lost 4 bases, V lost 6 bases, and 2 bases had no gene match. The CDR3, as DNA: TGTGCCACCAGGGGGACTAGCGGTTACAATGAGCAGTTCTTC. This gives the protein CATRGTSGYNEQFF.

The chain recombines TRBV7-9 with TRBJ1-4, with no clear D. The V end lost 1 base, the J end lost 1 base, and 7 bases lay between the germline ends. This CDR3 is 15 amino acids long. Germline loops: CDR1 SEHNR, CDR2 FQNEAQ (reference sequence). The CDR3, as DNA: TGTGCCAGCAGCTTAGAGGGAGGAACTAATGAAAAACTGTTTTTT. Translating it yields CASSLEGGTNEKLFF.

With regard to this clone: The junction shows a germline mismatch at one end, possibly a read error. V and J are TRBV7-7 and TRBJ1-4; D is unclear. This CDR3 spans 14 amino acids. Germline V gives CDR1 SSHAT, CDR2 FNYEAQ (reference sequence). The CDR3 region has the DNA TGTGCTAGCAGCCCTTTTCGTACTAATGAAAAACTGTTTTTT. Amino acids: CASSPFRTNEKLFF.

The V call is TRBV27, the J call TRBJ2-1; 7 bases are shared with TRBD1. V lost 3 bases and J lost 9; bases outside the gene matches: 8. The CDR3 totals 14 residues. Germline CDR1 reads MNHEY; CDR2 reads SMNVEV (reference sequence). Here the CDR3 DNA reads TGTGCCAGCAGTTTTTCAGGTCCAGGGGGTGAGCAGTTCTTC. It codes for CASSFSGPGGEQFF.

This rearrangement joins TRBV2 to TRBJ2-7; 7 bases map to TRBD2. This CDR3 contains 13 residues. After removal of 6 bases from V and 2 bases from J, the junction contained 4 bases not matched to a gene. Germline lookup yields CDR1 SNHLY and CDR2 FYNNEI. For the CDR3, the DNA is TGTGCCAGCAGATCTAGCGGCCCCTACGAGCAGTACTTC. This sequence encodes CASRSSGPYEQYF.

This clone showed up just once. The rearrangement joins TRBV7-7 to TRBJ2-2, with 7 bases lining up with TRBD1. V lost 1 base and J lost 4; bases outside the gene matches: 0. The CDR3 sequence is 14 residues long. Germline V gene data show CDR1 as SSHAT and CDR2 as FNYEAQ (reference sequence). Written as DNA, the CDR3 is TGTGCCAGCAGCTTAGGACAGGGCACCGGGGAGCTGTTTTTT. This encodes CASSLGQGTGELFF.

This rearrangement joins TRBV18 to TRBJ1-1; 9 positions match TRBD1. Germline V gene lookup returns CDR1 KGHSH and CDR2 LQKENI. CDR3 size: 15 residues. V lost 3 bases and J lost 5; bases outside the gene matches: 7. In DNA, the CDR3 is TGTGCCAGCTCACCGAGGACAGGGGTATGGACTGAAGCTTTCTTT. Translated, it gives CASSPRTGVWTEAFF.

The chain couples TRBV9 to TRBJ1-1; 11 positions agree with TRBD1. V dropped 3 bases and J dropped 0; count of bases not matched to a gene: 4. This CDR3 spans 16 amino acids. The germline CDR1 and CDR2 sequences are SGDLS and YYNGEE. The CDR3, as DNA: TGTGCCAGCAGCGCGGGACAGGGGGATATGAACACTGAAGCTTTCTTT. Its translation: CASSAGQGDMNTEAFF.

This chain's CDR3 is CASSSRGYNEQFF. The CDR3 nucleotides read TGTGCCAGCAGTTCCCGCGGTTACAATGAGCAGTTCTTC. The chain couples TRBV27 to TRBJ2-1; D remains unclear. The V end lost 4 bases, the J end lost 4 bases, and 8 bases lay between the germline ends. CDR3 length: 13 residues. CDR1 is MNHEY and CDR2 is SMNVEV in the germline V gene (reference sequence).

The J gene is TRBJ2-7, the V gene TRBV6-1; perhaps TRBD1 as D (6 bases). This CDR3 is built from 10 residues. With 7 bases removed from V and 5 bases from J, the gap between germline ends came to 6 bases. CDR1 and CDR2 (germline): MNHNS, SASEGT. As DNA, the CDR3 is TGTGCCAGCAAGGGGGACGAGCAGTACTTC. Its translation is CASKGDEQYF.

V and J are TRBV2 and TRBJ2-2; tentatively, D is TRBD1 (6 bases). This CDR3 has 15 amino acids. Germline-derived CDR1 and CDR2 are SNHLY and FYNNEI. V lost 7 bases to trimming and J lost 6 bases, with 18 bases between them. The CDR3 is CASISEPGVSGELFF. As DNA, the CDR3 is TGTGCCAGCATATCGGAACCAGGGGTCTCCGGGGAGCTGTTTTTT.

This clone has just one count. V is TRBV11-2 and J is TRBJ1-2; possibly TRBD1 for D (5 bases). V was clipped by 4 bases and J by 2 bases, with 17 bases between them. The germline V gene encodes CDR1 SGHAT and CDR2 FQNNGV. The CDR3 is 16 residues long. The CDR3 DNA sequence: TGTGCCAGCAGCTCACCCCAGACAGATCCGAACTATGGCTACACCTTC. Its translation: CASSSPQTDPNYGYTF. The entire variable domain, with the rest obtained from reference TRBV11-2 and TRBJ1-2, is as follows: EAGVAQSPRYKIIEKRQSVAFWCNPISGHATLYWYQQILGQGPKLLIQFQNNGVVDDSQLPKDRFSAERLKGVDSTLKIQPAKLEDSAVYLCASSSPQTDPNYGYTFGSGTRLTVV.

This clone appeared a few times. V usage is TRBV28 and J usage is TRBJ1-6; D is uncertain. In germline, CDR1 is MDHEN, CDR2 SYDVKM. V was cut by 5 bases and J by 6 bases, with 8 bases left in between. This CDR3 has 13 amino acids. The CDR3 DNA is TGTGCCAGCAGTCCTCTCCTTAATTCACCCCTCCACTTT. Residues: CASSPLLNSPLHF.

The chain couples TRBV5-1 to TRBJ2-5; TRBD2 aligns across 7 bases. The V segment lost 0 bases and the J segment 5 bases; nucleotides outside the gene matches: 10. Germline CDR1 and CDR2: SGHRS and YFSETQ. The CDR3 is 16 amino acids. CDR3 in amino acids: CASSLAPRESLETQYF. CDR3 coding DNA: TGCGCCAGCAGCTTGGCCCCGCGGGAGAGTCTTGAGACCCAGTACTTC. Combining the CDR3 with reference TRBV5-1 and TRBJ2-5 gives the whole variable domain KAGVTQTPRYLIKTRGQQVTLSCSPISGHRSVSWYQQTPGQGLQFLFEYFSETQRNKGNFPGRFSGRQFSNSRSEMNVSTLELGDSALYLCASSLAPRESLETQYFGPGTRLLVL.

This clone has just one count. The J gene is TRBJ1-2, the V gene TRBV4-1; D is possibly TRBD1 (6 bases). The CDR3 totals 15 residues. The germline CDR1 and CDR2 sequences are MGHRA and YSYEKL. The V end was cut by 4 bases, the J end by 5 bases, with 17 bases between. In DNA form, the CDR3 reads TGCGCCAGCAGCCCATCCTCCCCCAGGGGTTATGGCTACACCTTC. Its translation: CASSPSSPRGYGYTF.

V gene TRBV10-3 combines with J gene TRBJ1-1; the D is unclear. This CDR3 spans 16 amino acids. Trimming pared 6 bases from V and 1 base from J, leaving 18 bases between. CDR1 is ENHRY and CDR2 is SYGVKD in the germline V gene. CDR3 loop: CAISATPTKTNTEAFF. CDR3 sequence (DNA): TGTGCCATCAGCGCTACCCCGACAAAGACGAACACTGAAGCTTTCTTT.

The rearrangement links TRBV29-1 to TRBJ2-1, with unresolved D. Looked up from germline, CDR1 is SQVTM and CDR2 is ANQGSEA. There are 11 residues in the CDR3. V shed 4 bases and J shed 5 bases, with 6 bases lying between them. In DNA form, the CDR3 reads TGCAGCGTTGTCAGAAACAATGAGCAGTTCTTC. It specifies CSVVRNNEQFF.

The chain recombines TRBV19 with TRBJ2-1, with unresolved D. There are 11 residues in the CDR3. Trimming shortened V by 4 bases and J by 7 bases, and 5 bases separated the two germline ends. The germline gives CDR1 LNHDA, CDR2 SQIVND (reference sequence). The CDR3 coding sequence is TGTGCCAGTAGTAACAGAAATGAGCAGTTCTTC. This gives the protein CASSNRNEQFF.

The V and J genes are TRBV4-1 and TRBJ2-2, with TRBD2 matching 8 bases. The CDR3 consists of 17 residues. Looked up from germline, CDR1 is MGHRA and CDR2 is YSYEKL. Germline trimming cut 4 bases from V and 0 bases from J; bases unmatched to any gene: 7. The CDR3 DNA is TGCGCCAGCAGCCGCGTCCCGGGACTAGCGAACACCGGGGAGCTGTTTTTT. Its protein product is CASSRVPGLANTGELFF.

The chain combines TRBV5-1 with TRBJ2-5; 7 bases map to TRBD2. The V and J ends lost 0 bases and 1 base, in that order; junction bases with no gene match: 6. The germline V gene has CDR1 SGHRS and CDR2 YFSETQ. The CDR3 sequence is 16 residues long. As DNA, the CDR3 is TGCGCCAGCAGCTTGGAGGTAGGCGGGGGCCAAGAGACCCAGTACTTC. Translation: CASSLEVGGGQETQYF.

The rearrangement joins TRBV28 to TRBJ2-3, with 15 bases aligning to TRBD2. CDR1 is MDHEN and CDR2 is SYDVKM in the germline V gene. CDR3 length: 19 residues. The V and J ends lost 2 bases and 1 base, in that order; junction bases with no gene match: 7. CDR3 in DNA: TGTGCCAGCAGTTTACCGGGACTAGCGGGAGGAGGCGGCACAGATACGCAGTATTTT. Protein product: CASSLPGLAGGGGTDTQYF.

The V gene is TRBV19, the J gene TRBJ2-7; 11 bases map to TRBD2. Per germline, CDR1 LNHDA and CDR2 SQIVND (reference sequence). The length of the CDR3 is 15 residues. With V trimmed by 4 bases and J by 6 bases, 8 bases remained unmatched. The CDR3 DNA reads as TGTGCCAGTAGTACTTCCGGGACTAGCGGACCCGAGCAGTACTTC. It encodes CASSTSGTSGPEQYF.

The CDR3 loop is CASSLEGIGGDTIYF. CDR3 nucleotide sequence: TGTGCCAGCAGCTTGGAAGGGATCGGAGGAGACACCATATATTTT. The chain links TRBV5-4 to TRBJ1-3; D is ambiguous. The germline gives CDR1 SGHNT, CDR2 YYREEE (reference sequence). CDR3 length: 15 amino acids. V lost 0 bases and J lost 8, with 15 bases in between.

This chain connects TRBV6-5 to TRBJ2-5, with 7 bases fitting TRBD1. The CDR3 length is 13 residues. Germline V gene sequence: CDR1 MNHEY, CDR2 SVGAGI. V lost 6 bases to trimming and J lost 7 bases; unmatched junction nucleotides: 8. The CDR3: CASRGTAEGTQYF. The CDR3 nucleotides are TGTGCCAGCAGGGGGACAGCTGAGGGGACCCAGTACTTC.

The V gene is TRBV27, the J gene TRBJ1-1; D might be TRBD1 (5 bases). Germline values: CDR1 MNHEY, CDR2 SMNVEV (reference sequence). The CDR3 runs to 15 residues. Trimming shortened V by 5 bases and J by 1 base, and 14 bases separated the two germline ends. CDR3 bases: TGTGCCAGCAGTCCCCTCGGGGGTTGGAACACTGAAGCTTTCTTT. Its protein product is CASSPLGGWNTEAFF.